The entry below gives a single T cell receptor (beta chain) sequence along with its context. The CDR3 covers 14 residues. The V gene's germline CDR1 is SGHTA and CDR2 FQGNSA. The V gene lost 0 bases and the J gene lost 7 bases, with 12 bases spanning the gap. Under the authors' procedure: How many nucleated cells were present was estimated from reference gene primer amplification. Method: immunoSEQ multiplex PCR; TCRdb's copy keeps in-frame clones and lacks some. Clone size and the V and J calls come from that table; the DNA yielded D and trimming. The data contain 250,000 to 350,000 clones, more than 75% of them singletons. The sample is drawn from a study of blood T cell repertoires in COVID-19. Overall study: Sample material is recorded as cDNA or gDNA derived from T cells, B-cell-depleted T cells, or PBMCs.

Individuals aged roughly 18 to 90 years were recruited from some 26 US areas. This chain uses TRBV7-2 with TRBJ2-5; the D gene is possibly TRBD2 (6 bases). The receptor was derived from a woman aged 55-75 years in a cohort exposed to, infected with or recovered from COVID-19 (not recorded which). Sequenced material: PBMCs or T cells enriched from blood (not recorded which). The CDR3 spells CASSLAGGTGTQYF. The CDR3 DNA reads TGTGCCAGCAGCTTAGCCGGGGGTACAGGGACCCAGTACTTC.